This T cell receptor (beta chain) came from a study of blood T cells in healthy people across ages (dated by TCRdb to about 2015). Looking at the study overall: In model experiments, roughly one uniquely barcoded TCR beta cDNA molecule per two T cells was captured by template switching. To track age-related changes in TCR beta repertoire diversity, the study relied on deep sequencing normalized with unique cDNA molecular identifiers. Four age groups were formed from the donors: young (average roughly 15 years), middle-aged (around 37), aged (about 62) and long-lived (roughly 88). For two donors (one aged 18 to 30 and one aged 80 or older), the study analyzed two additional independent replicas of 1 million unique cDNA reads from the same blood draw.

With regard to this clonotype: This clone's antigen is unknown. The sample holds no much larger clone one base away, and base qualities are not on file.

The CDR3 goes from the cysteine to the phenylalanine over 15 residues. The entry retains the CDR3 DNA only, 45 bases that are in frame from base 1. V and J are truncated by 0 bases and 9 bases respectively, leaving an intervening sequence of 12 bases. Taken from the germline V gene, the CDR1 and CDR2 loops are LGHNA and YSLEER. What the work shows at the level of the full study, not this receptor alone: There was a strong correlation between observed TCR beta diversity and the percentage of naive T cells measured by flow cytometry. Since profiling was done on bulk unsorted PBMCs, naive and antigen-experienced compartments could not be conclusively compared. The long-lived group showed more naive CD4+ T cells, fewer expanded clones and increased TCR diversity than the aged group, suggesting age selection. As age increased, observed TCR beta diversity per million T cells dropped in a roughly linear way, and a significant reduction was already evident by age about 40. Because donor CMV infection status was unknown, age-related changes in expanded clonotypes were potentially confounded. Total diversity estimates from one million sequenced T cells were considered lower bounds and underestimates.

Systemically healthy Caucasian individuals from Russia, around 39 in total and aged roughly 6 to 100 years, were included as donors. Approximately 11 milliliters of peripheral blood were drawn from each donor into EDTA-treated Vacutainer tubes. Ficoll-Paque density-gradient centrifugation was used to isolate PBMCs, with at least 6 million per sample. Trizol reagent was used to extract total RNA from PBMCs, with at least 5.5 micrograms per sample. For every donor, an aliquot of PBMCs went through flow cytometry to measure the percentages of naive CD45RAhigh/CD27high T cells. Receptor libraries were prepared by 5' RACE. Sequencer: Illumina HiSeq 2500. A second PCR of roughly 7 to 12 cycles was run with a J-beta primer mix and a sample-barcoded 5' primer. A template-switch 5' adaptor carrying 12 random nucleotides introduced a unique molecular identifier onto each TCR beta cDNA molecule. Each sample yielded at least 3 million CDR3-containing paired-end reads. All of the RNA was converted into first-strand cDNA using the Mint cDNA synthesis kit, with a TRBC-specific oligonucleotide serving as the primer. Following uracil-DNA glycosylase treatment, a first 18-cycle PCR with universal primers M1SS and BC2_uni_R was performed on all cDNA. The original methods were these. For normalization, 1 million high-quality reads were randomly selected from each sample, with every read carrying a distinct molecular identifier. Instead of being binned into consensus sequences, reads with shared molecular identifiers were discarded. MiTCR, with a Q25 quality threshold and the strictest error-elimination algorithm, was used for CDR3 identification, clonotype clustering and error correction. A nonparametric unseen species model with Euler transformation was used to estimate a lower bound on total TCR beta diversity. TCRdb reprocessing: public reads trimmed at Q25 with fastp, clones called with MiXCR, in-frame beta chains kept. Rows with a matching CDR3 protein are joined into one entry that keeps the most common DNA and genes. The V and J calls here are based on TCRdb, not the publication. This sample comprises 800,000 or so distinct CDR3 sequences, approximately 25% of them detected only once. The ten most abundant clones make up approximately 3.7% of the sample.

The same specimen was also included in a second study, on T cells of mothers and their children. Drawing on the second study: The donors were nine systemically healthy Caucasian individuals, made up of three mothers and their six children. cDNA synthesis used all of the extracted RNA, with approximately 1.4 ug of RNA in each 15 ul reaction. In the second PCR, the M1S primer added sample barcodes and 2-4 random nucleotides. Over 9 million TCR beta CDR3 reads were obtained for each mother, and 2.5 million to 3 million reads were obtained for each child. Thymic selection shapes the output of TCR recombination in a similar way in related and unrelated pairs, and inherited differences have a minor effect. Normalized repertoire overlap in related mother-child pairs was always slightly higher than in unrelated mother-child pairs, but the difference was never significant. No persistent microchimeric T cell clones were found, with a detection sensitivity of around 100 clones per million clonotypes. The study used deep NGS to compare TCR beta repertoires of mothers and children, seeking features distinguishing related mother-child pairs from unrelated individuals. Mothers averaged roughly 36 +/- 4 years of age and children averaged roughly 12 +/- 4 years. After adapter ligation was performed with NEBNext reagents, the libraries were sequenced on an Illumina HiSeq 2000 with 100+100 nt paired-end reads. To prevent cross-contamination, the mother and child libraries were prepared one month apart and sequenced in separate runs. Each donor had between about 450,000 and 2,200,000 distinct TCR beta clonotypes identified. Naive TCR beta clonotypes were estimated from low-frequency clonotypes matched to each donor's FACS-determined naive share, without sorting.

This receptor chain uses TRBV4-3 and TRBJ1-6; the D gene is not confidently resolved. The sequence derives from a boy between 10 and 17 years old in good health. Input material: blood. The nucleotide sequence is TGCGCCAGCAGCCAAGATTTCACGCGGGGTTCACCCCTCCACTTT. It encodes CASSQDFTRGSPLHF.